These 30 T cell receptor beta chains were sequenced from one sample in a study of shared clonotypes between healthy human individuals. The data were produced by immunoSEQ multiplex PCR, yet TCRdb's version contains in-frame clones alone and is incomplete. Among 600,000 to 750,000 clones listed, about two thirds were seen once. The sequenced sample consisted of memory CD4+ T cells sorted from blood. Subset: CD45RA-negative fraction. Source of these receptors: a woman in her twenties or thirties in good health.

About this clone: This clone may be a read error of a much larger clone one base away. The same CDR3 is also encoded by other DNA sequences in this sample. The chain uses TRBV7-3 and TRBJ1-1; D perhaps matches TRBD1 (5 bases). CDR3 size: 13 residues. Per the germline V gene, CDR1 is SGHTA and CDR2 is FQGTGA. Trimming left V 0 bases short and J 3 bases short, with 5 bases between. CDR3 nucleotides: TGTGCCAGCAGCTTAACAGGGGACACTGAAGCTTTCTTT. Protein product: CASSLTGDTEAFF.

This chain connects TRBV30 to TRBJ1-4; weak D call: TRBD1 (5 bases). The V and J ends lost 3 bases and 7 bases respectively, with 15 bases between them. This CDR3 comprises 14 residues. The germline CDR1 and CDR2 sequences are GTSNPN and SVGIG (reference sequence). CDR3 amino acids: CAWSTGGLGEKLFF. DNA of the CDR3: TGTGCCTGGAGCACTGGGGGGTTAGGTGAAAAACTGTTTTTT. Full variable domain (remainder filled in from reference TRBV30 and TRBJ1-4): SQTIHQWPATLVQPVGSPLSLECTVEGTSNPNLYWYRQAAGRGLQLLFYSVGIGQISSEVPQNLSASRPQDRQFILSSKKLLLSDSGFYLCAWSTGGLGEKLFFGSGTQLSVL.

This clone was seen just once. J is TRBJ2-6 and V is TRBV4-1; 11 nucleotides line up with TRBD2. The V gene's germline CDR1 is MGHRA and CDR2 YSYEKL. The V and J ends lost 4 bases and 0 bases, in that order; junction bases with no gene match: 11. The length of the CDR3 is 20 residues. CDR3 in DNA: TGCGCCAGCAGCCCCCCACCCGGACTAGCGGGCCCCTCTGGGGCCAACGTCCTGACTTTC. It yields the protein CASSPPPGLAGPSGANVLTF.

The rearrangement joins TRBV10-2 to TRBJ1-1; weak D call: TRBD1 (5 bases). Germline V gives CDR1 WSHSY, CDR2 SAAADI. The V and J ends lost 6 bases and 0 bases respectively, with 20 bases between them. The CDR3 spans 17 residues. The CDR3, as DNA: TGCGCCAGCAGAGCGGGGGGGAGCCGTAATATGAACACTGAAGCTTTCTTT. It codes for CASRAGGSRNMNTEAFF.

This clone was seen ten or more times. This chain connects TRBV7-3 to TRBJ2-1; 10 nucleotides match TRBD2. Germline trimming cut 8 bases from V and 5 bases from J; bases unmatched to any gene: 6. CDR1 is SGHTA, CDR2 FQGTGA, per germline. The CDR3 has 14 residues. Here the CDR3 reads CASGGTSVNNEQFF. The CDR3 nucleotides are TGTGCCAGCGGAGGGACTAGCGTGAACAATGAGCAGTTCTTC. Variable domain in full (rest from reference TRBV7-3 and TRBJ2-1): GAGVSQTPSNKVTEKGKYVELRCDPISGHTALYWYRQSLGQGPEFLIYFQGTGAADDSGLPNDRFFAVRPEGSVSTLKIQRTERGDSAVYLCASGGTSVNNEQFFGPGTRLTVL.

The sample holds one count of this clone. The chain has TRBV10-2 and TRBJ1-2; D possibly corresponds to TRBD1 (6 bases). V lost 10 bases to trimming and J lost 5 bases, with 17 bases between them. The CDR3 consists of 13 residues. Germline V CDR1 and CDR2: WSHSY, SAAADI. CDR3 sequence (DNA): TGCGCCACCCTGCCAGGGGTGGGGTATGGCTACACCTTC. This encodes CATLPGVGYGYTF.

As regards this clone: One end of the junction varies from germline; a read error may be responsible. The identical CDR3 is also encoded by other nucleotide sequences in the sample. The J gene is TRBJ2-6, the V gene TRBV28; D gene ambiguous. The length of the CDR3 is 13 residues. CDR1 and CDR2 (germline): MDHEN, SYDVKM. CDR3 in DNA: TGTGCCAGCAGATTATCTGGGGCCAACGTCCTGACTTTC. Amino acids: CASRLSGANVLTF.

CDR3 in amino acids: CASSLEVNTIYF. The CDR3 bases are TGTGCCAGCAGCTTAGAAGTAAACACCATATATTTT. V is TRBV11-2 and J is TRBJ1-3; D unclear. The germline CDR1 and CDR2 sequences are SGHAT and FQNNGV. Trimming stripped 0 bases from V and 6 bases from J, with 3 bases between. The CDR3 length is 12 residues.

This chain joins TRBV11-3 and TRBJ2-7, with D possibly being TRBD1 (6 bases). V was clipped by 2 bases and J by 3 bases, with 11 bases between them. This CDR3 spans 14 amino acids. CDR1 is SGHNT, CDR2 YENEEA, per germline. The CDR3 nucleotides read TGTGCCAGCAGCTTAAGTCAGGGGTTCTACGAGCAGTACTTC. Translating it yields CASSLSQGFYEQYF.

CDR3 nucleotide sequence: TGTGCCATCAGGGGGGACAGGTCTTTCCAAGAGACCCAGTACTTC. Translated, it gives CAIRGDRSFQETQYF. The chain combines TRBV10-3 with TRBJ2-5, with TRBD1 matching 8 bases. The length of the CDR3 is 15 residues. CDR1 and CDR2 (germline): ENHRY, SYGVKD. Unmatched junction bases numbered 7, after V lost 6 bases and J lost 1 base.

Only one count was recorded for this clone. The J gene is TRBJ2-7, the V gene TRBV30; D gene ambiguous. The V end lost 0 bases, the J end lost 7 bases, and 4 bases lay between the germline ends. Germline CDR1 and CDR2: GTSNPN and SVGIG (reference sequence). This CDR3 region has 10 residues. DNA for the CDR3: TGTGCCTGGAGTGTAACGGAGCAGTACTTC. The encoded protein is CAWSVTEQYF.

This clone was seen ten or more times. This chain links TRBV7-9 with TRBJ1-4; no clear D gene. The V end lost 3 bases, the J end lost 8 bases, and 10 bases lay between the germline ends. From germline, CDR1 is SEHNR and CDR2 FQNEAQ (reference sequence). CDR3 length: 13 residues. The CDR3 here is CASSFELDEKLFF. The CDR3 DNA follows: TGTGCCAGCAGCTTCGAACTCGACGAAAAACTGTTTTTT.

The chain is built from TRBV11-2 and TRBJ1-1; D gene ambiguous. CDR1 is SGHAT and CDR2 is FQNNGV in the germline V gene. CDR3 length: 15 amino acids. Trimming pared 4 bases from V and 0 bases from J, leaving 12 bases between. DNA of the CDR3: TGTGCCAGCAGCTCAGAGCGGGTCATGAACACTGAAGCTTTCTTT. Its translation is CASSSERVMNTEAFF.

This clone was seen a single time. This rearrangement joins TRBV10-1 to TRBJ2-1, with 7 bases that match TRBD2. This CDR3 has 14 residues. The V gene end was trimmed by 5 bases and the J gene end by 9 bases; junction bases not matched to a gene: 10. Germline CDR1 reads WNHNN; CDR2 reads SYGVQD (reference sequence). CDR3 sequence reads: CASSHSGIGVEQFF. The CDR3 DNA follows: TGCGCCAGCAGTCACAGCGGGATCGGCGTTGAGCAGTTCTTC.

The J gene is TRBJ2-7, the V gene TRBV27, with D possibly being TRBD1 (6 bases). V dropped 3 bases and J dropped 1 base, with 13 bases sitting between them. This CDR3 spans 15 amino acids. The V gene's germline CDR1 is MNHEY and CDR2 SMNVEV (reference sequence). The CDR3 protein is CASSLNRVRSYEQYF. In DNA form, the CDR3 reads TGTGCCAGCAGTTTGAACAGGGTTCGGTCCTACGAGCAGTACTTC.

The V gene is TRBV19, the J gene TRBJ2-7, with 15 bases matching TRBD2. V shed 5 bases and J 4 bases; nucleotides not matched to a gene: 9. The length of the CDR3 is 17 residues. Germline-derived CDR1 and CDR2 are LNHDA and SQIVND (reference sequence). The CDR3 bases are TGTGCCAGTAGTTCAAGGACTAGCGGGAGGGCCGGGTACGAGCAGTACTTC. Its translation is CASSSRTSGRAGYEQYF.

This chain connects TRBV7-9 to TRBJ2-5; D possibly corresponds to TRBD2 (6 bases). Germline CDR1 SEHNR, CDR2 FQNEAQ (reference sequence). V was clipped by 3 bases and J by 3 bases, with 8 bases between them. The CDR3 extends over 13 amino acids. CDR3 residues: CASSLRGKETQYF. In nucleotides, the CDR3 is TGTGCCAGCAGCTTGCGCGGGAAAGAGACCCAGTACTTC.

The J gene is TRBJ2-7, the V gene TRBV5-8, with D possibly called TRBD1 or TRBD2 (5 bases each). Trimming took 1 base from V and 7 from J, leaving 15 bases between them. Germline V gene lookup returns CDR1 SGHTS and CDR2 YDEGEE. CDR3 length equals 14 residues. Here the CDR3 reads CASSLSWGMGEQYF. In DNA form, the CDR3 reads TGTGCCAGCAGCTTGAGTTGGGGGATGGGGGAGCAGTACTTC.

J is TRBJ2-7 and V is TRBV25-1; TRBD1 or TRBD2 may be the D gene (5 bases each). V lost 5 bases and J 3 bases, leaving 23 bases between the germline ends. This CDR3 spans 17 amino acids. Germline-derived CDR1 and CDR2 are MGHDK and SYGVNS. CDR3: CASSSRDPGPWIYEQYF. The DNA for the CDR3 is TGTGCCAGCAGTTCCAGGGACCCGGGACCTTGGATCTACGAGCAGTACTTC.

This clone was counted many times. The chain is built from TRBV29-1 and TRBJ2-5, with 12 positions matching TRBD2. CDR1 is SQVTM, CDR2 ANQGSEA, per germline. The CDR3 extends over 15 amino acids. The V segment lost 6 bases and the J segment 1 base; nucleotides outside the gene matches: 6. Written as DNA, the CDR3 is TGCAGCGTCCCTGGACTAGCGGGGATCCAAGAGACCCAGTACTTC. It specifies CSVPGLAGIQETQYF.

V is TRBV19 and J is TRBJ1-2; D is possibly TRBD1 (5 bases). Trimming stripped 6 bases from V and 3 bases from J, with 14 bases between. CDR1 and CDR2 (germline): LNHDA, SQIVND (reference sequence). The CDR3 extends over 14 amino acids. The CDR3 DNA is TGTGCCAGTAGGGCCCAGCGGGGGGACTATGGCTACACCTTC. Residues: CASRAQRGDYGYTF. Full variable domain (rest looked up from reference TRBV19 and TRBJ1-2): DGGITQSPKYLFRKEGQNVTLSCEQNLNHDAMYWYRQDPGQGLRLIYYSQIVNDFQKGDIAEGYSVSREKKESFPLTVTSAQKNPTAFYLCASRAQRGDYGYTFGSGTRLTVV.

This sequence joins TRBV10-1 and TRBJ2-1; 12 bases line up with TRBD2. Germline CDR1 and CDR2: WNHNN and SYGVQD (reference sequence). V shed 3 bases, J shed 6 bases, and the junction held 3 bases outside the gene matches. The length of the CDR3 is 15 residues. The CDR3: CASSDLAGGTNEQFF. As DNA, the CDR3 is TGCGCCAGCAGTGATCTAGCGGGAGGGACCAATGAGCAGTTCTTC.

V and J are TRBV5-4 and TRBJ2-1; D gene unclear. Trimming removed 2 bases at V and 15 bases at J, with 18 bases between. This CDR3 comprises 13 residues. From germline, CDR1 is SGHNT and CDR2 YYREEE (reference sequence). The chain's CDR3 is CASSFGSLGNVFF. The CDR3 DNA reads TGTGCCAGCAGCTTTGGAAGCCTAGGGAACGTGTTCTTC.

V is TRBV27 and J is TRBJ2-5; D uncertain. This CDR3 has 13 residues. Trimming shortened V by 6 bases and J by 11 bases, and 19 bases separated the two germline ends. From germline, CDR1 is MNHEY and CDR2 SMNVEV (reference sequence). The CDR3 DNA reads TGTGCCAGCAGCCCCCGGGCCTTCTTTGGGCAGTACTTC. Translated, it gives CASSPRAFFGQYF.

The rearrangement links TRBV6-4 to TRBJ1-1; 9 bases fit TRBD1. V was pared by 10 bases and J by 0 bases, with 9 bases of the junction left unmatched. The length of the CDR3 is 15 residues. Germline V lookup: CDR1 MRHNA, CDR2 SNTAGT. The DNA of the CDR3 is TGTGCCATCTCCGGGACAGGGCTTTTGAACACTGAAGCTTTCTTT. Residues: CAISGTGLLNTEAFF.

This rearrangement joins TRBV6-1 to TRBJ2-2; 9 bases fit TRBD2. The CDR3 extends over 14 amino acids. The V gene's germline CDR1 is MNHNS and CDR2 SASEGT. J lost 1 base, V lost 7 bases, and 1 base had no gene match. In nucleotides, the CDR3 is TGTGCCAGCACGACTAGCGGGAACACCGGGGAGCTGTTTTTT. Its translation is CASTTSGNTGELFF.

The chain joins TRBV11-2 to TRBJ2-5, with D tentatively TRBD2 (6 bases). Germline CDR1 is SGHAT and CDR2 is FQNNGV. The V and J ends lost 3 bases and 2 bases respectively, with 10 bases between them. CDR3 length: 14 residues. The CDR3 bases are TGTGCCAGCAGCTTTAGCGGCACTCAAGAGACCCAGTACTTC. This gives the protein CASSFSGTQETQYF.

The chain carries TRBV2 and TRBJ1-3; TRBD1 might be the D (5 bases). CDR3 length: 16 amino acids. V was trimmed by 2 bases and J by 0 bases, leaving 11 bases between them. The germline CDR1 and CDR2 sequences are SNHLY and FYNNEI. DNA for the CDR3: TGTGCCAGCAGTGAACAGGGTACGGCCTCTGGAAACACCATATATTTT. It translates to CASSEQGTASGNTIYF.

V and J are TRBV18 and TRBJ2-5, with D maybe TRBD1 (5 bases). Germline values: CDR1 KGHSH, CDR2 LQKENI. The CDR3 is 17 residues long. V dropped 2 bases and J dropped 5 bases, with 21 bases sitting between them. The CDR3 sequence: CASSPAAGASVGETQYF. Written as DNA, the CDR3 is TGTGCCAGCTCACCAGCGGCTGGGGCCTCAGTCGGGGAGACCCAGTACTTC.

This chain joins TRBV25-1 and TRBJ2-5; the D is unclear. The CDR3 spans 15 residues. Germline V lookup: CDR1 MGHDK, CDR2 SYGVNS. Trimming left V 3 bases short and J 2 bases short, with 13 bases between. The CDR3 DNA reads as TGTGCCAGCAGTGATCAGAGATCAGATCAAGAGACCCAGTACTTC. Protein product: CASSDQRSDQETQYF.